The sequence of this T cell receptor (beta chain) was determined in a study of control samples from healthy donors and cancer patients (dated by TCRdb to the early 2020s). Measured from the cysteine to the phenylalanine, the CDR3 is 14 residues long. The kept DNA is CDR3 alone, 42 bases in frame from the first base. From a lookup of the germline V gene, CDR1 and CDR2 are LGHNA and YSLEER. V is pared back by 3 bases and J by 2 bases, with 11 bases lying between the germline termini. Library construction relied on the immunoSEQ multiplex PCR assay. The immuneACCESS repertoire file appears here via TCRdb, limited to in-frame rearrangements. These files lack a portion of the clones; in checked studies, under half of the deficit traces to unresolved V genes, and the cause of the others is not known. The sample has some 160,000 clones on record, about 94% of them singletons. The ten largest clones add up to 8.5% of the sample.

In regard to this clone: The antigen it binds to is not known. Base quality data are lacking; no much larger clone is found one base away.

This clonotype was obtained from a woman between 40 and 55 years old in good health. Recombination connected TRBV4-3 to TRBJ2-7, and possibly TRBD2, on 5 matching bases. The specimen was blood. The DNA sequence is as follows: TGCGCCAGCAGCCACCCGGGAAGAACCTACGAGCAGTACTTC. The encoded protein is CASSHPGRTYEQYF.